This entry concerns a single T cell receptor beta chain. There are 14 residues in the CDR3. The germline V and J ends were trimmed by 5 bases and 1 base, with 12 bases remaining between them. CDR1 SGHTS and CDR2 YDEGEE come from the germline V gene. This entry belongs to a study of blood T cell repertoires in COVID-19. Method: immunoSEQ multiplex PCR; TCRdb's copy keeps in-frame clones and lacks some. Here the sample spans 210,000 or so clones, about four fifths being singletons. This clonotype originated in a woman between 45 and 60 years old with acute COVID-19. Material for sequencing was PBMCs or T cells enriched from blood (not recorded which). The chain is built from TRBV5-8 and TRBJ1-1; TRBD1 might be the D (6 bases). The CDR3 loop reads CASSRGTTNTEAFF. For the CDR3, the DNA is TGTGCCAGCAGTCGAGGGACAACGAACACTGAAGCTTTCTTT.